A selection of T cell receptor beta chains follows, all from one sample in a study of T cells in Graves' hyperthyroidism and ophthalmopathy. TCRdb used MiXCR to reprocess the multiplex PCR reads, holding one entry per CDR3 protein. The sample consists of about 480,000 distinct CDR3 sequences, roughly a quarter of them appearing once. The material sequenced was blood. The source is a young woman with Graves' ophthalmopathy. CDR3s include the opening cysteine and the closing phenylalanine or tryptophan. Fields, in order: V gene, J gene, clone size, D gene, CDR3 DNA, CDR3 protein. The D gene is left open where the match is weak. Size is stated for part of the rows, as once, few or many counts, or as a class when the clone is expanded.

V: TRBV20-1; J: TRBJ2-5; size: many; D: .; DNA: TGCAGTGCTAGGGCGTTCGACCGGGCGGAGACCCAGTACTTC; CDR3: CSARAFDRAETQYF
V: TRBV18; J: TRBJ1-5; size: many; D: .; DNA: TGTGCCAGCTCGCACGGGGCGGAGTTGAGCAATCAGCCCCAGCATTTT; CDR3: CASSHGAELSNQPQHF
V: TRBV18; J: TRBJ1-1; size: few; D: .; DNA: TGTGCCAGCTCACCTTTGGGGGCAAACACTGAAGCTTTCTTT; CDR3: CASSPLGANTEAFF
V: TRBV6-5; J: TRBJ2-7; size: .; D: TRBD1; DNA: TGTGCCAGCAGTTACGCATTGACAGGGGCCGCCGAGCAGTACTTC; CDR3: CASSYALTGAAEQYF
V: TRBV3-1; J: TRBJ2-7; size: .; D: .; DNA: TGTGCCAGCAGCCAAACTTCCATTCCCGGGGGAAGCTCCTACGAGCAGTACTTC; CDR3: CASSQTSIPGGSSYEQYF
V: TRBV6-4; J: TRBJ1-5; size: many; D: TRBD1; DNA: TGTGCCAGCAGCTCCGGGACAGGGGATCGCCTACGCTATCAGCCCCAGCATTTT; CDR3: CASSSGTGDRLRYQPQHF
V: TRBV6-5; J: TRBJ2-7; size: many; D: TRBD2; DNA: TGTGCCAGCAGTTATTCGGGACTAGCTATCCGCGAGCAGTACTTC; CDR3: CASSYSGLAIREQYF
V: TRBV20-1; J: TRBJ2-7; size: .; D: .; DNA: TGCAGTGCTAGAGACTCCTATGGGTACGAGCAGTACTTC; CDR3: CSARDSYGYEQYF
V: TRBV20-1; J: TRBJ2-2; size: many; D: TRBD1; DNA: TGCAGTGCTAGCGGGGACAGGGGGCGGTTAGACGGGGAGCTGTTTTTT; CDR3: CSASGDRGRLDGELFF
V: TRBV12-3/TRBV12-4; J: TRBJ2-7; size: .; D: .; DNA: TGTGCCAGCAGTTTCGAGGAGGGGACGAGCTCCTACGAGCAGTACTTC; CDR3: CASSFEEGTSSYEQYF
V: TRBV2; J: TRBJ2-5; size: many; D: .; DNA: TGTGCCAGTGAGGACAACGCGACCCAGTACTTC; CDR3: CASEDNATQYF
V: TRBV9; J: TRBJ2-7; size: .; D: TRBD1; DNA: TGTGCCAGCAGCATCTTCCGGGACAGGGGGGCGAAGCAGTACTTC; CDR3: CASSIFRDRGAKQYF
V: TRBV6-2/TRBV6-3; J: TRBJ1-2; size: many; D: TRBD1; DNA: TGTGCCAGCAGTTACTCGTTCGGGGACAGCCCTTATGACTATGGCTACACCTTC; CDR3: CASSYSFGDSPYDYGYTF
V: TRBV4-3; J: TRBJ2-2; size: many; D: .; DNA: TGCGCCAGCAGCCAAGCTGGGTCCGGGGAGCTGTTTTTT; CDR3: CASSQAGSGELFF
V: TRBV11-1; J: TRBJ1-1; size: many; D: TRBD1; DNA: TGTGCCAGCAGCTTAGCGCTCCATCCGGGACAGACCTACAACACTGAAGCTTTCTTT; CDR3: CASSLALHPGQTYNTEAFF
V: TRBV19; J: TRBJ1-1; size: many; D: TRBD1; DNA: TGTGCCAGTAGTAGGGACAGGGGGCTGGCAACTGAAGCTTTCTTT; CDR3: CASSRDRGLATEAFF
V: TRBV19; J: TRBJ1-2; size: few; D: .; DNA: TGTGCCAGTCGAACTCGGGACGGTACTAACTATGGCTACACCTTC; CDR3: CASRTRDGTNYGYTF
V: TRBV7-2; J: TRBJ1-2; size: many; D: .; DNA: TGTGCCAGCAGCTTAGACAACTCCGACTATGGCTACACCTTC; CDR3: CASSLDNSDYGYTF
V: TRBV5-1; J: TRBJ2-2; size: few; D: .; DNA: TGCGCCAGCAGCCTTGGGGACTCTCTAGGGGAGCTGTTTTTT; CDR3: CASSLGDSLGELFF
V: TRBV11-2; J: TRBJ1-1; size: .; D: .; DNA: TGTGCTTATGCTACGGGGAACACTGAAGCTTTCTTT; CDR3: CAYATGNTEAFF
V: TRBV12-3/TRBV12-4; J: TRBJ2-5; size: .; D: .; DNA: TGTGCCAGCAGGATAACTCCCGGGACTATCGGGGGCTGGGAGACCCAGTACTTC; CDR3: CASRITPGTIGGWETQYF
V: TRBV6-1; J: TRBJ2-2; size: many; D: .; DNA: TGTGCCAGCAGAGAGGGGCTGGGCACCGGGGAGCTGTTTTTT; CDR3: CASREGLGTGELFF